Below, 29 T cell receptor beta chains from the same sample are listed, as sequenced in a study of T cells in localized non-small cell lung cancer. Profiling relied on immunoSEQ multiplex PCR, and the TCRdb table lists in-frame clones only, not all of them. The sample carries approximately 83,000 clones, 70% to 90% recorded once. Specimen: peripheral blood, collected before any cancer treatment. The source of these receptors is a woman between 40 and 69 years old with stage I squamous cell lung carcinoma.

The chain combines TRBV7-3 with TRBJ2-5; D unclear. V gave up 5 bases and J gave up 5 bases, with 21 bases separating them. The length of the CDR3 is 16 residues. Germline assignment: CDR1 SGHTA and CDR2 FQGTGA. The CDR3: CASSPGPNYPVETQYF. The CDR3 coding sequence is TGTGCCAGCAGCCCCGGGCCAAACTATCCAGTCGAGACCCAGTACTTC.

The sample holds one count of this clone. The rearrangement uses TRBV9 and TRBJ2-7, with 9 positions matching TRBD2. The CDR3 length is 15 residues. CDR1 SGDLS and CDR2 YYNGEE come from the germline V gene. Trimming cost V 1 base and J 3 bases; bases outside gene matches: 5. The DNA for the CDR3 is TGTGCCAGCAGCGTATCCAGCGGGGGGTTCTACGAGCAGTACTTC. Protein: CASSVSSGGFYEQYF.

The chain has TRBV19 and TRBJ1-5; 7 bases match TRBD1. The V gene end was trimmed by 6 bases and the J gene end by 0 bases; junction bases not matched to a gene: 2. Germline CDR1 and CDR2: LNHDA and SQIVND (reference sequence). The CDR3 has 14 residues. The DNA of the CDR3 is TGTGCCAGTAGGGGACAGCATAGCAATCAGCCCCAGCATTTT. Translation: CASRGQHSNQPQHF.

The chain combines TRBV7-8 with TRBJ2-2, with a possible D match to TRBD2 (7 bases). Per the germline V gene, CDR1 is SGHVS and CDR2 is FQNEAQ. The CDR3 consists of 16 residues. V was clipped by 1 base and J by 6 bases, with 15 bases between them. CDR3 DNA sequence: TGTGCCAGCAGCTTAGGCGGGGGCTTAAGGTCCGGGGAGCTGTTTTTT. This gives the protein CASSLGGGLRSGELFF.

The chain couples TRBV11-2 to TRBJ2-7, with 10 bases lining up with TRBD2. The CDR3 extends over 16 amino acids. Germline-derived CDR1 and CDR2 are SGHAT and FQNNGV. V lost 1 base, J lost 0 bases, and 3 bases stayed unmatched. CDR3 amino acids: CASSLALAGFSYEQYF. The DNA for the CDR3 is TGTGCCAGCAGCTTAGCACTAGCGGGGTTCTCCTACGAGCAGTACTTC. The full variable domain, completed using reference TRBV11-2 and TRBJ2-7, is EAGVAQSPRYKIIEKRQSVAFWCNPISGHATLYWYQQILGQGPKLLIQFQNNGVVDDSQLPKDRFSAERLKGVDSTLKIQPAKLEDSAVYLCASSLALAGFSYEQYFGPGTRLTVT.

The chain couples TRBV6-6 to TRBJ1-3, with D maybe TRBD1 (5 bases). The CDR3 sequence is 16 residues long. Deletions cut 6 bases from V and 0 bases from J, with 15 bases between. Germline V gene sequence: CDR1 MNHNY, CDR2 SVGAGI (reference sequence). The CDR3 here is CASSLGTSHSGNTIYF. The CDR3 coding sequence is TGTGCCAGCAGCCTCGGGACTTCCCACTCTGGAAACACCATATATTTT.

In nucleotides, the CDR3 is TGTGCCAGCAGCCCCCTGACAGGTCTCGGGGTGACTTACGAGCAGTACTTC. Protein product: CASSPLTGLGVTYEQYF. The rearrangement joins TRBV7-9 to TRBJ2-7, with D tentatively TRBD1 (6 bases). CDR3 length: 17 residues. CDR1 is SEHNR, CDR2 FQNEAQ, per germline (reference sequence). The V gene lost 5 bases and the J gene lost 4 bases, with 24 bases spanning the gap. The full variable domain, completed using reference TRBV7-9 and TRBJ2-7, is DTGVSQNPRHKITKRGQNVTFRCDPISEHNRLYWYRQTLGQGPEFLTYFQNEAQLEKSRLLSDRFSAERPKGSFSTLEIQRTEQGDSAMYLCASSPLTGLGVTYEQYFGPGTRLTVT.

The genes are TRBV9 and TRBJ1-1; tentatively, D is TRBD1 (5 bases). The CDR3 is 15 residues long. The V and J ends lost 0 bases and 1 base respectively, with 10 bases between them. Germline lookup yields CDR1 SGDLS and CDR2 YYNGEE. The CDR3 nucleotides read TGTGCCAGCAGCGTAGGTTCAGGGCCGAACACTGAAGCTTTCTTT. Its translation is CASSVGSGPNTEAFF.

The CDR3 bases are TGTGCCAGCAGCTTAGGGACAGGGGACTATGGCTACACCTTC. Protein product: CASSLGTGDYGYTF. This chain uses TRBV13 with TRBJ1-2; 8 positions match TRBD1. Trimming at V came to 0 bases and at J to 3 bases, leaving 0 bases not matched to a gene. Germline V lookup: CDR1 PRHDT, CDR2 FYEKMQ (reference sequence). This CDR3 is 14 amino acids long.

This rearrangement joins TRBV7-9 to TRBJ1-6; D is ambiguous. The CDR3 sequence is 12 residues long. V was shortened by 5 bases and J by 10 bases, with 9 bases between the two germline ends. From germline, CDR1 is SEHNR and CDR2 FQNEAQ (reference sequence). CDR3 coding DNA: TGTGCCAGCAGCCGGGTGAGCTCACCCCTCCACTTT. Protein sequence: CASSRVSSPLHF. Filled out from reference TRBV7-9 and TRBJ1-6, the complete variable domain reads DTGVSQNPRHKITKRGQNVTFRCDPISEHNRLYWYRQTLGQGPEFLTYFQNEAQLEKSRLLSDRFSAERPKGSFSTLEIQRTEQGDSAMYLCASSRVSSPLHFGNGTRLTVT.

J is TRBJ2-1 and V is TRBV6-5; TRBD2 aligns across 8 bases. Germline V CDR1 and CDR2: MNHEY, SVGAGI. The CDR3 is made up of 16 amino acids. J gave up 6 bases and V 2 bases, and 9 bases lay outside the gene matches. The CDR3 nucleotides are TGTGCCAGCAGTTACGTTCGGGGGGGTGGCTTCAATGAGCAGTTCTTC. It encodes CASSYVRGGGFNEQFF.

The CDR3 reads CASSFDSGNNEQFF. The CDR3 DNA sequence: TGCGCCAGCAGTTTTGATAGCGGGAACAATGAGCAGTTCTTC. The rearrangement uses TRBV5-1 and TRBJ2-1, with 8 bases aligning to TRBD2. The CDR3 covers 14 residues. CDR1 and CDR2 from the germline V gene are SGHRS and YFSETQ. The V segment lost 5 bases and the J segment 5 bases; nucleotides outside the gene matches: 6.

The V gene is TRBV9, the J gene TRBJ2-3, with D hard to call. V was clipped by 6 bases and J by 0 bases, with 17 bases between them. CDR1 is SGDLS and CDR2 is YYNGEE in the germline V gene. The CDR3 extends over 16 amino acids. CDR3 sequence: CASTLSGRFSTDTQYF. DNA for the CDR3: TGTGCCAGCACCCTATCTGGGCGGTTTAGCACAGATACGCAGTATTTT.

This chain links TRBV5-1 with TRBJ1-3; possibly TRBD1 for D (5 bases). CDR1 is SGHRS, CDR2 YFSETQ, per germline. V was shortened by 5 bases and J by 0 bases, with 12 bases between the two germline ends. The CDR3 spans 15 residues. CDR3 nucleotides: TGCGCCAGCAGTTGGGACGGGAGCTCTGGAAACACCATATATTTT. Translated: CASSWDGSSGNTIYF.

This sequence joins TRBV12-5 and TRBJ2-1; 9 nucleotides match TRBD2. The CDR3 consists of 15 residues. Germline values: CDR1 LGHNT, CDR2 FRNRAP. V was pared by 1 base and J by 5 bases, with 3 bases of the junction left unmatched. This CDR3 is CASGLGLAVDNEQFF. In nucleotides, the CDR3 is TGTGCTAGTGGTTTGGGACTAGCGGTCGACAATGAGCAGTTCTTC.

The chain employs TRBV2 and TRBJ1-5; D is perhaps TRBD1 (5 bases). The CDR3 contains 15 residues. Germline V gene data show CDR1 as SNHLY and CDR2 as FYNNEI. Trimming shortened V by 1 base and J by 4 bases, and 11 bases separated the two germline ends. The CDR3: CASSEVGEGNQPQHF. CDR3 nucleotides: TGTGCCAGCAGTGAAGTAGGGGAGGGGAATCAGCCCCAGCATTTT.

The CDR3 nucleotides read TGTGCCTGGAGTGTACAGGGGAGAGGGAAACTGTTTTTT. Its protein is CAWSVQGRGKLFF. The J gene is TRBJ1-4, the V gene TRBV30; 7 nucleotides match TRBD1. CDR1 is GTSNPN and CDR2 is SVGIG in the germline V gene (reference sequence). CDR3 length equals 13 residues. The ends lost 0 bases at V and 11 bases at J; junction bases unmatched: 6.

The rearrangement links TRBV11-1 to TRBJ1-1, with D tentatively TRBD1 (5 bases). In germline, CDR1 is SGHAT, CDR2 FQDESV (reference sequence). The CDR3 extends over 14 amino acids. The V end lost 7 bases, the J end lost 4 bases, and 16 bases lay between the germline ends. CDR3 in DNA: TGTGCCAGCACCCTTGGAGGGGTTGGCACTGAAGCTTTCTTT. Translation: CASTLGGVGTEAFF.

The chain uses TRBV5-5 and TRBJ1-2; a weak D match, TRBD1 (5 bases). V gave up 0 bases and J gave up 0 bases, with 12 bases separating them. Looked up from germline, CDR1 is SGHKS and CDR2 is YYEKEE (reference sequence). This CDR3 is built from 16 residues. The CDR3 region is CASSLAGGSSNYGYTF. The CDR3 region has the DNA TGTGCCAGCAGCTTGGCCGGGGGTTCTTCTAACTATGGCTACACCTTC.

The rearrangement links TRBV7-9 to TRBJ2-5; no firm D call. CDR1 and CDR2 (germline): SEHNR, FQNEAQ (reference sequence). The CDR3 runs to 13 residues. V was trimmed by 3 bases and J by 3 bases, leaving 8 bases between them. The CDR3 DNA follows: TGTGCCAGCAGCTTGAATCAAAAAGAGACCCAGTACTTC. Its translation is CASSLNQKETQYF.

V and J are TRBV19 and TRBJ1-3; D is undetermined. The CDR3 is 15 residues long. The V end lost 1 base, the J end lost 0 bases, and 7 bases lay between the germline ends. The germline V gene has CDR1 LNHDA and CDR2 SQIVND (reference sequence). CDR3 in amino acids: CASSIGLRSGNTIYF. CDR3 coding DNA: TGTGCCAGTAGTATAGGTCTACGCTCTGGAAACACCATATATTTT.

V is TRBV19 and J is TRBJ1-6; D gene ambiguous. V lost 5 bases and J lost 6, with 8 bases in between. Germline CDR1 LNHDA, CDR2 SQIVND (reference sequence). The CDR3 length is 13 residues. The CDR3 is CASSVDGNSPLHF. The CDR3 coding sequence is TGTGCCAGTAGTGTGGACGGTAATTCACCCCTCCACTTT. Full variable domain (outside the CDR3, taken from reference TRBV19 and TRBJ1-6): DGGITQSPKYLFRKEGQNVTLSCEQNLNHDAMYWYRQDPGQGLRLIYYSQIVNDFQKGDIAEGYSVSREKKESFPLTVTSAQKNPTAFYLCASSVDGNSPLHFGNGTRLTVT.

The V call is TRBV5-8, the J call TRBJ2-5; perhaps TRBD1 as D (6 bases). V lost 1 base, J lost 3 bases, and 10 bases lay in between. The CDR3 sequence is 14 residues long. Germline V CDR1 and CDR2: SGHTS, YDEGEE. The CDR3 reads CASSLRTVKETQYF. CDR3 nucleotide sequence: TGTGCCAGCAGCTTGAGGACAGTTAAAGAGACCCAGTACTTC.

Only one count was recorded for this clone. This rearrangement joins TRBV6-5 to TRBJ2-3, with D perhaps TRBD1 or TRBD2 (5 bases each). Trimming shortened V by 4 bases and J by 2 bases, and 10 bases separated the two germline ends. The CDR3 loop spans 14 amino acids. In germline, CDR1 is MNHEY, CDR2 SVGAGI. CDR3 sequence (DNA): TGTGCCAGCAGTTGGGACGGATACACAGATACGCAGTATTTT. Translated: CASSWDGYTDTQYF.

This chain links TRBV7-9 with TRBJ1-1; D is unresolved. The germline V gene has CDR1 SEHNR and CDR2 FQNEAQ (reference sequence). The CDR3 contains 12 residues. Deletions cut 5 bases from V and 2 bases from J, with 6 bases between. Written as DNA, the CDR3 is TGTGCCAGCAGCGCATTAAACACTGAAGCTTTCTTT. Translating it yields CASSALNTEAFF.

V gene TRBV2 combines with J gene TRBJ2-7; 9 bases agree with TRBD1. This CDR3 has 15 residues. The J segment lost 3 bases and the V segment lost 4 bases, leaving 7 bases of the junction unmatched. Germline V gives CDR1 SNHLY, CDR2 FYNNEI. The CDR3 nucleotides read TGTGCCAGCAGTGGACCGGGACAGGGCATCTACGAGCAGTACTTC. Protein sequence: CASSGPGQGIYEQYF.

Only a few counts were recorded for this clone. The chain joins TRBV7-3 to TRBJ1-2; D remains unclear. V shed 5 bases and J shed 7 bases, with 20 bases lying between them. Germline V gives CDR1 SGHTA, CDR2 FQGTGA. The CDR3 consists of 15 residues. CDR3 residues: CASSPTLRLGSGYTF. The CDR3 coding sequence is TGTGCCAGCAGCCCAACCTTAAGGTTGGGATCTGGCTACACCTTC.

The rearrangement joins TRBV7-9 to TRBJ2-7; 10 bases map to TRBD1. The trim removed 6 bases at V and 2 bases at J, leaving 4 bases unmatched. CDR3 size: 14 residues. The germline V gene encodes CDR1 SEHNR and CDR2 FQNEAQ (reference sequence). Written as DNA, the CDR3 is TGTGCCAGCAGAGTCGGGACAGGGGCCTACGAGCAGTACTTC. Amino acids: CASRVGTGAYEQYF. Full variable domain (outside the CDR3, taken from reference TRBV7-9 and TRBJ2-7): DTGVSQNPRHKITKRGQNVTFRCDPISEHNRLYWYRQTLGQGPEFLTYFQNEAQLEKSRLLSDRFSAERPKGSFSTLEIQRTEQGDSAMYLCASRVGTGAYEQYFGPGTRLTVT.

This rearrangement joins TRBV4-1 to TRBJ1-1; D is undetermined. This CDR3 spans 15 amino acids. The germline V and J ends were trimmed by 1 base and 3 bases, with 12 bases remaining between them. Germline CDR1 is MGHRA and CDR2 is YSYEKL. The CDR3 sequence is CASSQGRTVDTEAFF. DNA for the CDR3: TGCGCCAGCAGCCAAGGAAGGACGGTTGACACTGAAGCTTTCTTT.